The rows below give T cell receptor beta chains drawn from one sample of a study of blood T cells in healthy people across ages. TCRdb processed the 5' RACE reads anew with MiXCR; each CDR3 protein has one entry. The sample lists around 1,600,000 distinct CDR3 sequences; approximately 43% were seen once. Sequencing was performed on blood. The receptors originated from a young woman in good health. CDR3s include the opening cysteine and the closing phenylalanine or tryptophan. D genes are given only for firm matches. Some rows have no size entry. The others give once, few or many, or a class for an expanded clone.

>NA|NA|TRBJ1-1|TRBV4-1
CASSQDWAKTEAFF
TGCGCCAGCAGCCAAGATTGGGCCAAAACTGAAGCTTTCTTT
>NA|NA|TRBJ2-3|TRBV6-5
CASSYSSQGPLSSTDTQYF
TGTGCCAGCAGTTACTCCAGCCAGGGCCCCTTATCTAGCACAGATACGCAGTATTTT
>NA|NA|TRBJ1-1|TRBV25-1
CATSFGAGNTEAFF
TGTGCCACCTCGTTCGGTGCAGGGAACACTGAAGCTTTCTTT
>NA|NA|TRBJ1-1|TRBV30
CAWGARTEAFF
TGTGCCTGGGGGGCGAGGACTGAAGCTTTCTTT
>NA|NA|TRBJ1-2|TRBV11-2
CAGGGQDTF
TGTGCCGGGGGGGGCCAGGACACCTTC
>TRBD1|NA|TRBJ2-1|TRBV29-1
CSVVVGTAIPRQFF
TGCAGCGTTGTTGTAGGGACAGCCATACCGAGGCAGTTCTTC
>TRBD1|few|TRBJ2-1|TRBV6-5
CASSTTGDNEQFF
TGTGCCAGCAGTACGACAGGGGACAATGAGCAGTTCTTC
>NA|NA|TRBJ1-2|TRBV29-1
CSVSFGYGYTF
TGCAGCGTTAGTTTCGGCTATGGCTACACCTTC
>NA|NA|TRBJ2-7|TRBV12-1
CASSFTQGAYEQYF
TGTGCCAGCAGCTTTACCCAGGGAGCCTACGAGCAGTACTTC
>TRBD2|once|TRBJ2-3|TRBV4-3
CASSQDPAGGRDTQYF
TGCGCCAGCAGCCAAGATCCGGCGGGAGGAAGGGATACGCAGTATTTT
>NA|NA|TRBJ2-5|TRBV2
CASSEGQSGQYF
TGTGCCAGCAGTGAAGGACAGAGTGGGCAGTACTTC
>NA|few|TRBJ2-5|TRBV29-1
CSTKSPGTETQYF
TGCAGCACCAAGAGTCCAGGGACCGAGACCCAGTACTTC
>NA|few|TRBJ2-3|TRBV25-1
CASSVGKPDTQYF
TGTGCCAGCAGTGTAGGGAAGCCAGATACGCAGTATTTT
>NA|NA|TRBJ1-4|TRBV29-1
CSVCSWGNEKLFF
TGCAGCGTATGCTCGTGGGGCAATGAAAAACTGTTTTTT
>NA|NA|TRBJ2-1|TRBV7-3
CASSLNWERAFNEQFF
TGTGCCAGCAGCTTAAATTGGGAGCGGGCGTTCAATGAGCAGTTCTTC
>NA|NA|TRBJ1-5|TRBV6-2/TRBV6-3
CASSYRHTSNQPQHF
TGTGCCAGCAGTTACCGCCACACCTCCAATCAGCCCCAGCATTTT
>NA|NA|TRBJ1-5|TRBV2
CASTVDLGNQPQHF
TGTGCCAGCACGGTCGACCTGGGCAATCAGCCCCAGCATTTT
>NA|few|TRBJ2-1|TRBV27
CASRTTTSTNEQFF
TGTGCCAGCAGGACTACGACTAGTACTAATGAGCAGTTCTTC
>TRBD1|NA|TRBJ1-4|TRBV2
CASSGPTGGAGTNEKLFF
TGTGCCAGCAGTGGACCGACAGGGGGCGCGGGAACTAATGAAAAACTGTTTTTT
>NA|NA|TRBJ2-7|TRBV2
CASSDGLASSYNEQYF
TGTGCCAGCAGTGATGGGCTAGCGAGCTCCTACAATGAGCAGTACTTC
>NA|NA|TRBJ2-1|TRBV5-8
CASSLRHPNEQFF
TGTGCCAGCAGCTTACGACACCCCAATGAGCAGTTCTTC
>TRBD2|NA|TRBJ2-5|TRBV6-6
CASSYSGGGETQYF
TGTGCCAGCAGTTACTCTGGGGGGGGAGAGACCCAGTACTTC
>NA|NA|TRBJ2-1|TRBV15
CATSRERGGYNEQFF
TGTGCCACCAGCAGAGAGAGGGGTGGGTACAATGAGCAGTTCTTC
>TRBD1|NA|TRBJ1-6|TRBV27
CASSLSQGTGSPLHF
TGTGCCAGCAGTTTATCTCAGGGGACAGGTTCACCCCTCCACTTT
>NA|NA|TRBJ2-1|TRBV6-2/TRBV6-3
CASSRQAYEQFF
TGTGCCAGCAGCCGACAGGCGTATGAGCAGTTCTTC
>NA|NA|TRBJ2-4|TRBV20-1
CSATQGRLAKNIQYF
TGCAGTGCTACCCAAGGACGGTTAGCCAAAAACATTCAGTACTTC
>TRBD1|once|TRBJ2-1|TRBV4-2
CANSQGTGGFYNEQFF
TGTGCCAACAGCCAAGGGACAGGGGGCTTCTACAATGAGCAGTTCTTC
>NA|NA|TRBJ2-5|TRBV7-2
CASSFRGSIPETQYF
TGTGCCAGCAGCTTTAGGGGAAGCATCCCCGAGACCCAGTACTTC
>NA|few|TRBJ1-2|TRBV29-1
CSETTVTNYGYTF
TGCAGCGAAACGACAGTCACGAACTATGGCTACACCTTC
>NA|NA|TRBJ2-1|TRBV12-3/TRBV12-4
CASSDWIARFF
TGTGCCAGCAGTGACTGGATCGCGAGGTTCTTC
>TRBD1|many|TRBJ2-7|TRBV4-3
CASSLNRGPYEQYF
TGTGCCAGCAGCTTGAACAGGGGACCCTACGAGCAGTACTTC